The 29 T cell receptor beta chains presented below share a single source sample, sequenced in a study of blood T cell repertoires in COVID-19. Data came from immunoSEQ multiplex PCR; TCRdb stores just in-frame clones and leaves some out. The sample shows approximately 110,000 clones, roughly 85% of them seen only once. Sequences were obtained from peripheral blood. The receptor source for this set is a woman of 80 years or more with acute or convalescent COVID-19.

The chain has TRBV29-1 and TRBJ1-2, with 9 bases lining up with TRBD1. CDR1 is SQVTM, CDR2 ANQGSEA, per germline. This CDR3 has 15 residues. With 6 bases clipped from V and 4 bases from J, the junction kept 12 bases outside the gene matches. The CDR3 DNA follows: TGCAGCGTAGGGGACAGGGATGGGCGTAGCTATGGCTACACCTTC. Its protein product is CSVGDRDGRSYGYTF.

The CDR3 reads CASSLSGGRIGNEQFF. The DNA for the CDR3 is TGTGCCAGCAGTTTATCCGGCGGGAGAATCGGCAATGAGCAGTTCTTC. The V and J genes are TRBV27 and TRBJ2-1, with 7 bases that match TRBD2. The V segment lost 0 bases and the J segment 6 bases; nucleotides outside the gene matches: 8. Germline V lookup: CDR1 MNHEY, CDR2 SMNVEV (reference sequence). CDR3 size: 16 residues.

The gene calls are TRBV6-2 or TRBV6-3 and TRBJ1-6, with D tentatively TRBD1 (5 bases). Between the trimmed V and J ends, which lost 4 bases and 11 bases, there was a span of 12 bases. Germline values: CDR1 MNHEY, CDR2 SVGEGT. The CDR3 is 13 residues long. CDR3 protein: CASSFDGAPPLHF. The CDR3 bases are TGTGCCAGCAGTTTTGATGGGGCCCCACCCCTCCACTTT.

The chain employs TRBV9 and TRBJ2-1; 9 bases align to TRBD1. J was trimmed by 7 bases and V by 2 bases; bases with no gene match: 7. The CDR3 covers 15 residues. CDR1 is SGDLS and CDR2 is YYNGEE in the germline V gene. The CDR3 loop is CASSVPRTGANEQFF. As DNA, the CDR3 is TGTGCCAGCAGCGTCCCCCGGACAGGGGCGAATGAGCAGTTCTTC.

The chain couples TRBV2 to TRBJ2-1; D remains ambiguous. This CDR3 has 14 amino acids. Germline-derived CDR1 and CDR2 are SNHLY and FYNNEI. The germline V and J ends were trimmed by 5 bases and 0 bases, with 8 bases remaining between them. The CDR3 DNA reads TGTGCCAGCAGTCCAGAAAGCTCCTACAATGAGCAGTTCTTC. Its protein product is CASSPESSYNEQFF.

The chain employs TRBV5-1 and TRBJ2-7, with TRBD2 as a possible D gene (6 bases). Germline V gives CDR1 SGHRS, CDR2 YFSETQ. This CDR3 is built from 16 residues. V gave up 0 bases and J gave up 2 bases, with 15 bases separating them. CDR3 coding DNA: TGCGCCAGCAGCTTGGGGTTGGGGGGAGGAACCTACGAGCAGTACTTC. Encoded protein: CASSLGLGGGTYEQYF.

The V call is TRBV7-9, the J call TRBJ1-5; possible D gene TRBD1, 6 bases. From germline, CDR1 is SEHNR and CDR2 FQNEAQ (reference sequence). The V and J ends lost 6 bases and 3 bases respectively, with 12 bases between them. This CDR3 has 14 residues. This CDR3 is CASSSGQLNQPQHF. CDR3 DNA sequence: TGTGCCAGCAGTTCCGGACAGCTCAATCAGCCCCAGCATTTT.

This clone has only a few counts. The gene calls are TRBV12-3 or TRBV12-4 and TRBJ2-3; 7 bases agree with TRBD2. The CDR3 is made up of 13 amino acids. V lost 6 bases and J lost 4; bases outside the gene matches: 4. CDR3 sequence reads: CASSLGGSDTQYF. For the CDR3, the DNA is TGTGCCAGCAGCCTGGGGGGGTCAGATACGCAGTATTTT.

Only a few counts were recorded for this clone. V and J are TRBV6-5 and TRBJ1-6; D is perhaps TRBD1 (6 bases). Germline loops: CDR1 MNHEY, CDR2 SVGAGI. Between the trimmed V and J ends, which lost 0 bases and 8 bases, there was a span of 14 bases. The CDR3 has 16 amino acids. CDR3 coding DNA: TGTGCCAGCAGTTACTCGACGGCAGGGGATCATTCACCCCTCCACTTT. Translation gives CASSYSTAGDHSPLHF.

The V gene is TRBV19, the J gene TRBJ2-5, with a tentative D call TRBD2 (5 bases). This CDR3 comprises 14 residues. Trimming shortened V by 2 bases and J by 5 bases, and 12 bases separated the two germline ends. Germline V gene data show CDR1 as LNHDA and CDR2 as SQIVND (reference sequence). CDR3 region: CASSIRGSEETQYF. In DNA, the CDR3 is TGTGCCAGTAGTATACGGGGAAGTGAGGAGACCCAGTACTTC.

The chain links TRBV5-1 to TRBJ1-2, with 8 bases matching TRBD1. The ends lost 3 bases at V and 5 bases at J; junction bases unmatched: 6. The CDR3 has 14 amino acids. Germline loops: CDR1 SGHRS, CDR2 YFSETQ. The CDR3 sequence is CASSSSGGGYGYTF. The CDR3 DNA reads TGCGCCAGCAGCTCCTCAGGGGGCGGGTATGGCTACACCTTC. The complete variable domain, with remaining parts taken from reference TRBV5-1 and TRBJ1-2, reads KAGVTQTPRYLIKTRGQQVTLSCSPISGHRSVSWYQQTPGQGLQFLFEYFSETQRNKGNFPGRFSGRQFSNSRSEMNVSTLELGDSALYLCASSSSGGGYGYTFGSGTRLTVV.

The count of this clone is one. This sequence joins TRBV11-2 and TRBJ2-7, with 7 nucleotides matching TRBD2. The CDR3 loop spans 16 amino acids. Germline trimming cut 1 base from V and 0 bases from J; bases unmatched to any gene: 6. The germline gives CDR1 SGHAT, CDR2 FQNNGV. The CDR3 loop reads CASSLVGGSISYEQYF. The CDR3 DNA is TGTGCCAGCAGCTTAGTGGGCGGGAGTATCTCCTACGAGCAGTACTTC.

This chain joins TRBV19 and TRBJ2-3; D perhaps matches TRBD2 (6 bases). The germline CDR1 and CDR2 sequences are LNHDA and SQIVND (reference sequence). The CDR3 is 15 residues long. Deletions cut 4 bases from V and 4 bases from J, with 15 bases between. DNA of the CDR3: TGTGCCAGTAGTAGGGACGTCGGGGGTGCAGATACGCAGTATTTT. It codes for CASSRDVGGADTQYF.

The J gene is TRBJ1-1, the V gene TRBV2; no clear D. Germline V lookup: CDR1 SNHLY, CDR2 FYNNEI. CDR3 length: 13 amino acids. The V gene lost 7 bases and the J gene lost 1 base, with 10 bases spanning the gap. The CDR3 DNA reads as TGTGCCAGCACTTACAGACCGAACACTGAAGCTTTCTTT. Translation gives CASTYRPNTEAFF.

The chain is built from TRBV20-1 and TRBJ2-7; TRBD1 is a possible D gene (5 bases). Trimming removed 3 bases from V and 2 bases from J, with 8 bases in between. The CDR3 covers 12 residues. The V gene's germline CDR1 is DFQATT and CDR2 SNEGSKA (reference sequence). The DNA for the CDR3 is TGCAGTGCTAGTGCAGGGACCTACGAGCAGTACTTC. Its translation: CSASAGTYEQYF.

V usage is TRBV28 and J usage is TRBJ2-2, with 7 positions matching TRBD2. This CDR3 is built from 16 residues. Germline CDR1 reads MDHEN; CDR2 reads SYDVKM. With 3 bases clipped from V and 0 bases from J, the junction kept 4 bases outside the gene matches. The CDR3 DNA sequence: TGTGCCAGCAGTTTGGGGACTATATCGAACACCGGGGAGCTGTTTTTT. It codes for CASSLGTISNTGELFF.

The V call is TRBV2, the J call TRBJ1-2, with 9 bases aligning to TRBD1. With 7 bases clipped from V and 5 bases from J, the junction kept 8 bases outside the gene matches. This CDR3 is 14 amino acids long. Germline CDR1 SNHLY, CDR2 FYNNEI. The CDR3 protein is CASMRQGVWYGYTF. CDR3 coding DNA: TGTGCCAGCATGAGACAGGGGGTCTGGTATGGCTACACCTTC.

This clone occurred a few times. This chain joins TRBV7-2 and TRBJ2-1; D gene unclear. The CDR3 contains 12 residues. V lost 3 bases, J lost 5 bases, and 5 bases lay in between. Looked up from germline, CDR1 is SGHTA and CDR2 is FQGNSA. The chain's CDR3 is CASSFYNNEQFF. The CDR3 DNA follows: TGTGCCAGCAGCTTTTACAACAATGAGCAGTTCTTC.

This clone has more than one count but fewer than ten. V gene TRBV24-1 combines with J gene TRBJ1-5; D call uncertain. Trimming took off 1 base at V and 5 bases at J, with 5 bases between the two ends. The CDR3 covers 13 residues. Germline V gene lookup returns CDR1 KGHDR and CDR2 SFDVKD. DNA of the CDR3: TGTGCCACCAGTGATTTCCGGGATCAGCCCCAGCATTTT. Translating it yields CATSDFRDQPQHF.

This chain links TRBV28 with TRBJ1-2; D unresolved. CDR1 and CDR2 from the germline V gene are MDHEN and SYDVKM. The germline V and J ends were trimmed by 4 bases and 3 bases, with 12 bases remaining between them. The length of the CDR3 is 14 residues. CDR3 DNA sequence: TGTGCCAGCAGTTCAAGCCCGGAGGACTATGGCTACACCTTC. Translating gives CASSSSPEDYGYTF.

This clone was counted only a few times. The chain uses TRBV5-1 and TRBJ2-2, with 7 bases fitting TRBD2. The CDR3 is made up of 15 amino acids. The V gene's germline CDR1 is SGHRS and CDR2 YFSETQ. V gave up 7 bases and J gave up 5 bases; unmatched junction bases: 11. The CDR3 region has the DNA TGCGCCAGCGAAGCCGGGAGGCATGAGACCGGGGAGCTGTTTTTT. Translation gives CASEAGRHETGELFF.

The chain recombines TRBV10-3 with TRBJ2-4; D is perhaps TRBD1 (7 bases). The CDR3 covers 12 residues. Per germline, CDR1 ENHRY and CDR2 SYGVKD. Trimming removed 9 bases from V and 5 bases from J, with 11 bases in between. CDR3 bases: TGTGCCATAGGGGGCGGGGAAAACATTCAGTACTTC. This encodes CAIGGGENIQYF.

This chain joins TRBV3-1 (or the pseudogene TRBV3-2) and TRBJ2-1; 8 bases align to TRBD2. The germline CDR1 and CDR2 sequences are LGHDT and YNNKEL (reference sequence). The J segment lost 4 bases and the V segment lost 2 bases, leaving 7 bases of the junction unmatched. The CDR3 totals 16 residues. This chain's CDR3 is CASSQFTSGIYNEQFF. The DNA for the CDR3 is TGTGCCAGCAGCCAATTTACTAGCGGTATATACAATGAGCAGTTCTTC.

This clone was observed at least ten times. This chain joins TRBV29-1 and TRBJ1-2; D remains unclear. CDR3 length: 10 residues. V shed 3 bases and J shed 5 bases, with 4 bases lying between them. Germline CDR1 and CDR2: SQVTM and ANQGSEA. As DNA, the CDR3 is TGCAGCGTTGAGCAGTATGGCTACACCTTC. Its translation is CSVEQYGYTF.

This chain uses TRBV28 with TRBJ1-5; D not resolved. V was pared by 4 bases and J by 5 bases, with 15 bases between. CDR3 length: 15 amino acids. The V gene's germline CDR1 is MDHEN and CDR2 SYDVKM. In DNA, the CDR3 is TGTGCCAGCAGTTCCGTTTCGGGGAATGATCAGCCCCAGCATTTT. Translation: CASSSVSGNDQPQHF.

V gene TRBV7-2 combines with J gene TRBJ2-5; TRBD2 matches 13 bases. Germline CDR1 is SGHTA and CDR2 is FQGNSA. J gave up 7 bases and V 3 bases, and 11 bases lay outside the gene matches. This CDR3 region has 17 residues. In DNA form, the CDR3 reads TGTGCCAGCAGCTTCGGACTAGCGGGAGCCACGGGGGGGACCCAGTACTTC. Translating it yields CASSFGLAGATGGTQYF. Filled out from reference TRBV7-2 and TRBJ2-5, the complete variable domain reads GAGVSQSPSNKVTEKGKDVELRCDPISGHTALYWYRQSLGQGLEFLIYFQGNSAPDKSGLPSDRFSAERTGGSVSTLTIQRTQQEDSAVYLCASSFGLAGATGGTQYFGPGTRLLVL.

CDR3 protein: CASSQVENRGWNTEAFF. The CDR3, as DNA: TGCGCCAGCAGCCAAGTAGAAAACAGGGGGTGGAACACTGAAGCTTTCTTT. V is TRBV4-3 and J is TRBJ1-1, with 8 bases aligning to TRBD1. In germline, CDR1 is LGHNA, CDR2 YSLEER. The CDR3 is 17 residues long. The V and J ends lost 1 base and 1 base, in that order; junction bases with no gene match: 8.

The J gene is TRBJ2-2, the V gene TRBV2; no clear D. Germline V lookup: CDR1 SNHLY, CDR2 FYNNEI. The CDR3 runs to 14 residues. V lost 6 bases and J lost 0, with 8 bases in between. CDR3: CASRFQANTGELFF. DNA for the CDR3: TGTGCCAGCAGATTTCAGGCGAACACCGGGGAGCTGTTTTTT.

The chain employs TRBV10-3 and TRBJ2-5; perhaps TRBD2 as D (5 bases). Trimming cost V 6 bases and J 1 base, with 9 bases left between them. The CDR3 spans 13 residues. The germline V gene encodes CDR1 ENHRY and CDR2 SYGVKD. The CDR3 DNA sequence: TGTGCCATCAGCCCCGGGGTCCAAGAGACCCAGTACTTC. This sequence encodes CAISPGVQETQYF.